This T cell receptor (beta chain) derives from a study of CD8 T cells in ankylosing spondylitis. Findings and caveats of the study: Reportedly, matched ankylosing spondylitis synovial fluid was significantly enriched for disease-linked clones.

Points on this clonotype: As yet, its antigen is unknown.

The CDR3 sequence is 14 residues long. CDR1 and CDR2 from the germline V gene are DFQATT and SNEGSKA (reference sequence). Trimming shortened V by 3 bases and J by 0 bases, and 10 bases separated the two germline ends. MiXCR was run by TCRdb on the 5' RACE reads, yielding one entry per CDR3 protein. The sample has 150,000 to 200,000 distinct CDR3 sequences; around 18% are singletons. This receptor was obtained from a male donor with ankylosing spondylitis or in good health (not recorded which). The chain has TRBV20-1 and TRBJ2-3, with a possible D match to TRBD2 (5 bases). Sequenced input: blood, either unsorted or a sorted T cell fraction (not recorded which). CDR3 protein: CSARDSASTDTQYF. In DNA form, the CDR3 reads TGCAGTGCTAGGGATAGCGCGAGCACAGATACGCAGTATTTT.